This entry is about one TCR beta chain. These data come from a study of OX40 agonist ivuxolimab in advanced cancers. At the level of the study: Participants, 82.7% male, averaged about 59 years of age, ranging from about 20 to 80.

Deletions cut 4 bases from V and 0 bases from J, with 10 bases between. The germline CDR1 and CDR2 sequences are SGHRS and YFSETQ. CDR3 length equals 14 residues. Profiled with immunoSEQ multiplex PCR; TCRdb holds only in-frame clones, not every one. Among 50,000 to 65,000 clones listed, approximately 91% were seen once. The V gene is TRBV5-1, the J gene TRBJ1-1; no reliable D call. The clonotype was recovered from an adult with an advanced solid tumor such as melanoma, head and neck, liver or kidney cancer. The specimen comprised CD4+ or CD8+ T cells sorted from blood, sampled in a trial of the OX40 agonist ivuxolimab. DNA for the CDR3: TGCGCCAGCAGCCTAATAACTCTGAACACTGAAGCTTTCTTT. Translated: CASSLITLNTEAFF.